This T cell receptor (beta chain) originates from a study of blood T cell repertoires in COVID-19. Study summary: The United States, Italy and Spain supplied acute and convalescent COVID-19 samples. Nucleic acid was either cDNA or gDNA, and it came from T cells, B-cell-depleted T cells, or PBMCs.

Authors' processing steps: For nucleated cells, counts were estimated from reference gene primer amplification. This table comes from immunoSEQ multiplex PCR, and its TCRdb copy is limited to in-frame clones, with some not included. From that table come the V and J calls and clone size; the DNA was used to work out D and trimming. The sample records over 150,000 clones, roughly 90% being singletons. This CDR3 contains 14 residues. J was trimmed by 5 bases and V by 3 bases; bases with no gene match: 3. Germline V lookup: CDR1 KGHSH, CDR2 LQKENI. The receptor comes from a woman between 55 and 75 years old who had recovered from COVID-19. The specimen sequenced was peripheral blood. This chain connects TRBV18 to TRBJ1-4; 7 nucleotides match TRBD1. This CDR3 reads CASSPPGGNEKLFF. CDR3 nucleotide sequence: TGTGCCAGCTCACCGCCAGGGGGAAATGAAAAACTGTTTTTT.